A single sample is the source of the 27 T cell receptor beta chains below, sequenced in a study of cytomegalovirus exposure and HLA in healthy donors. The PCR ran on 60 Vbeta and 13 Jbeta primers. Only in-frame clones appear in the TCRdb table, and some are missing; sequencing was by immunoSEQ multiplex PCR. The table has about 150,000 clones, around 66% seen once. The specimen was PBMCs. The receptors derive from a woman aged 30 to 39 in good health and CMV-seropositive.

The chain uses TRBV18 and TRBJ2-2, with 7 positions matching TRBD2. With V trimmed by 5 bases and J by 9 bases, 9 bases remained unmatched. CDR3 length: 14 amino acids. Germline lookup yields CDR1 KGHSH and CDR2 LQKENI. CDR3 in DNA: TGTGCCAGCTCAGCAGGGAGGGAGGCCCGGGAGCTGTTTTTT. Translating gives CASSAGREARELFF. Variable domain in full (rest from reference TRBV18 and TRBJ2-2): NAGVMQNPRHLVRRRGQEARLRCSPMKGHSHVYWYRQLPEEGLKFMVYLQKENIIDESGMPKERFSAEFPKEGPSILRIQQVVRGDSAAYFCASSAGREARELFFGEGSRLTVL.

This chain joins TRBV11-3 and TRBJ1-2; tentatively, D is TRBD1 (6 bases). V lost 4 bases and J lost 6, with 21 bases in between. CDR1 is SGHNT, CDR2 YENEEA, per germline. CDR3 length: 16 amino acids. CDR3 sequence reads: CASSWGGTTRGDGYTF. CDR3 bases: TGTGCCAGCAGCTGGGGTGGGACAACTCGAGGGGATGGCTACACCTTC.

The V call is TRBV13, the J call TRBJ1-6; D is ambiguous. CDR1 and CDR2 (germline): PRHDT, FYEKMQ (reference sequence). CDR3 length: 17 residues. V lost 2 bases and J lost 7, with 18 bases in between. CDR3 bases: TGTGCCAGCAGCTTAAACGCGCAGGTTCTTTTCAATTCACCCCTCCACTTT. Its protein is CASSLNAQVLFNSPLHF. Filled out from reference TRBV13 and TRBJ1-6, the complete variable domain reads AAGVIQSPRHLIKEKRETATLKCYPIPRHDTVYWYQQGPGQDPQFLISFYEKMQSDKGSIPDRFSAQQFSDYHSELNMSSLELGDSALYFCASSLNAQVLFNSPLHFGNGTRLTVT.

This clone has more than one count but fewer than ten. The chain combines TRBV28 with TRBJ1-1; D is unclear. The CDR3 sequence is 16 residues long. CDR1 is MDHEN, CDR2 SYDVKM, per germline. Trimming removed 5 bases from V and 0 bases from J, with 16 bases in between. DNA for the CDR3: TGTGCCAGCAGTCGACGGGGATCTTGGGTGAACACTGAAGCTTTCTTT. Amino acid sequence: CASSRRGSWVNTEAFF. The variable domain in full, with the rest retrieved from reference TRBV28 and TRBJ1-1, is DVKVTQSSRYLVKRTGEKVFLECVQDMDHENMFWYRQDPGLGLRLIYFSYDVKMKEKGDIPEGYSVSREKKERFSLILESASTNQTSMYLCASSRRGSWVNTEAFFGQGTRLTVV.

V usage is TRBV6-5 and J usage is TRBJ1-6; TRBD1 matches at 8 bases. The trim removed 6 bases at V and 8 bases at J, leaving 6 bases unmatched. Germline CDR1 MNHEY, CDR2 SVGAGI. CDR3 length: 14 amino acids. The chain's CDR3 is CASSRQGRDSPLHF. The DNA for the CDR3 is TGTGCCAGCAGCCGACAGGGGAGGGATTCACCCCTCCACTTT.

CDR3 nucleotide sequence: TGTGCCAGCAGCTCGAGCGAGGCCTACGAGCAGTACTTC. Translated: CASSSSEAYEQYF. The J gene is TRBJ2-7, the V gene TRBV7-2, with unresolved D. Germline values: CDR1 SGHTA, CDR2 FQGNSA. V gave up 4 bases and J gave up 2 bases, with 9 bases separating them. CDR3 length: 13 residues.

The V call is TRBV7-9, the J call TRBJ2-5, with 8 nucleotides matching TRBD1. V lost 0 bases and J lost 4; bases outside the gene matches: 7. CDR3 size: 16 residues. Germline V lookup: CDR1 SEHNR, CDR2 FQNEAQ (reference sequence). The CDR3 here is CASSLAPRGPRETQYF. DNA for the CDR3: TGTGCCAGCAGCTTAGCCCCCAGGGGGCCGAGAGAGACCCAGTACTTC.

The gene calls are TRBV28 and TRBJ2-7; TRBD1 aligns across 9 bases. After removal of 8 bases from V and 4 bases from J, the junction contained 9 bases not matched to a gene. CDR3 length equals 14 residues. CDR1 is MDHEN and CDR2 is SYDVKM in the germline V gene. For the CDR3, the DNA is TGTGCCAGCTTATCCGGGACAGGGAGGTACGAGCAGTACTTC. As protein: CASLSGTGRYEQYF.

The V and J genes are TRBV9 and TRBJ1-3; unclear D gene. Germline V CDR1 and CDR2: SGDLS, YYNGEE. CDR3 size: 15 residues. Trimming stripped 0 bases from V and 0 bases from J, with 7 bases between. CDR3: CASSVDESSGNTIYF. In DNA form, the CDR3 reads TGTGCCAGCAGCGTAGACGAGAGCTCTGGAAACACCATATATTTT. The full variable domain, with the rest looked up from reference TRBV9 and TRBJ1-3, is DSGVTQTPKHLITATGQRVTLRCSPRSGDLSVYWYQQSLDQGLQFLIQYYNGEERAKGNILERFSAQQFPDLHSELNLSSLELGDSALYFCASSVDESSGNTIYFGEGSWLTVV.

This clone was detected only a few times. This chain uses TRBV7-2 with TRBJ1-5, with TRBD1 matching over 8 bases. The germline V gene has CDR1 SGHTA and CDR2 FQGNSA. The CDR3 is 16 amino acids. After removal of 4 bases from V and 0 bases from J, the junction contained 5 bases not matched to a gene. CDR3 amino acids: CASSSQGAYSNQPQHF. As DNA, the CDR3 is TGTGCCAGCAGCTCTCAGGGGGCTTATAGCAATCAGCCCCAGCATTTT. The whole variable domain, filled in from reference TRBV7-2 and TRBJ1-5, reads GAGVSQSPSNKVTEKGKDVELRCDPISGHTALYWYRQSLGQGLEFLIYFQGNSAPDKSGLPSDRFSAERTGGSVSTLTIQRTQQEDSAVYLCASSSQGAYSNQPQHFGDGTRLSIL.

This chain joins TRBV15 and TRBJ2-7; 13 nucleotides match TRBD2. This CDR3 region has 16 residues. Germline V gene sequence: CDR1 LNHNV, CDR2 YYDKDF (reference sequence). J was trimmed by 3 bases and V by 5 bases; bases with no gene match: 7. The CDR3 reads CATSGTWTSGSYEQYF. As DNA, the CDR3 is TGTGCCACCAGCGGGACCTGGACTAGCGGGAGCTACGAGCAGTACTTC. Complete variable domain (other parts from reference TRBV15 and TRBJ2-7): DAMVIQNPRYQVTQFGKPVTLSCSQTLNHNVMYWYQQKSSQAPKLLFHYYDKDFNNEADTPDNFQSRRPNTSFCFLDIRSPGLGDTAMYLCATSGTWTSGSYEQYFGPGTRLTVT.

This clone was counted a few times. CDR3: CASSGTGSTGELFF. The CDR3 region has the DNA TGCGCCAGCAGTGGGACAGGGAGCACCGGGGAGCTGTTTTTT. The genes are TRBV10-1 and TRBJ2-2; 8 nucleotides match TRBD1. With V trimmed by 4 bases and J by 4 bases, 2 bases remained unmatched. The CDR3 has 14 residues. Germline CDR1 WNHNN, CDR2 SYGVQD (reference sequence).

The chain employs TRBV14 and TRBJ1-3; D unclear. The CDR3 is made up of 18 amino acids. The germline gives CDR1 SGHDN, CDR2 FVKESK. Deletions cut 1 base from V and 0 bases from J, with 16 bases between. The CDR3 is CASSQGAAGRNSGNTIYF. In DNA form, the CDR3 reads TGTGCCAGCAGCCAAGGGGCCGCAGGTCGCAACTCTGGAAACACCATATATTTT.

The rearrangement links TRBV6-5 to TRBJ2-7, with D unresolved. With 2 bases removed from V and 0 bases from J, the gap between germline ends came to 8 bases. The CDR3 runs 14 residues. Per the germline V gene, CDR1 is MNHEY and CDR2 is SVGAGI. CDR3 region: CASSYGQISYEQYF. Written as DNA, the CDR3 is TGTGCCAGCAGTTACGGGCAGATCTCCTACGAGCAGTACTTC.

The chain recombines TRBV30 with TRBJ2-5; 8 nucleotides align to TRBD1. CDR3 length equals 13 residues. CDR1 and CDR2 (germline): GTSNPN, SVGIG (reference sequence). The V segment lost 3 bases and the J segment 2 bases; nucleotides outside the gene matches: 2. The CDR3 DNA follows: TGTGCCTGGAGACAGGGGGGACAAGAGACCCAGTACTTC. It yields the protein CAWRQGGQETQYF.

V usage is TRBV27 and J usage is TRBJ1-2; TRBD1 agrees at 7 bases. The trim removed 7 bases at V and 2 bases at J, leaving 7 bases unmatched. In germline, CDR1 is MNHEY, CDR2 SMNVEV (reference sequence). CDR3 length: 14 residues. The CDR3: CASTKGGSNYGYTF. CDR3 bases: TGTGCCAGCACTAAAGGGGGCAGCAACTATGGCTACACCTTC.

This chain joins TRBV6-5 and TRBJ1-5; TRBD1 agrees at 8 bases. This CDR3 has 15 amino acids. From germline, CDR1 is MNHEY and CDR2 SVGAGI. V was clipped by 5 bases and J by 0 bases; unmatched bases: 3. CDR3 nucleotide sequence: TGTGCCAGCAGTAGGACAGGGTATAGCAATCAGCCCCAGCATTTT. Its translation: CASSRTGYSNQPQHF.

V is TRBV11-2 and J is TRBJ1-5; D is perhaps TRBD1 (6 bases). CDR3 size: 14 residues. V lost 5 bases and J lost 2, with 10 bases in between. The germline V gene has CDR1 SGHAT and CDR2 FQNNGV. Written as DNA, the CDR3 is TGTGCCAGCAGCGTACAGGGAGGCAATCAGCCCCAGCATTTT. Translated: CASSVQGGNQPQHF.

The rearrangement uses TRBV10-3 and TRBJ1-1; 8 nucleotides line up with TRBD1. Per the germline V gene, CDR1 is ENHRY and CDR2 is SYGVKD. The trim removed 10 bases at V and 3 bases at J, leaving 7 bases unmatched. The CDR3 extends over 13 amino acids. The CDR3 region has the DNA TGTGCCACGACCGGGACAGGCGACACTGAAGCTTTCTTT. It yields the protein CATTGTGDTEAFF.

This clone was counted a single time. The rearrangement links TRBV5-5 to TRBJ2-7; 10 bases align to TRBD1. The CDR3 spans 14 residues. After removal of 4 bases from V and 2 bases from J, the junction contained 3 bases not matched to a gene. CDR1 and CDR2 from the germline V gene are SGHKS and YYEKEE (reference sequence). The CDR3: CASSTGQGAYEQYF. For the CDR3, the DNA is TGTGCCAGCAGCACCGGACAGGGGGCCTACGAGCAGTACTTC.

This chain connects TRBV27 to TRBJ2-1, with TRBD2 identical over 13 bases. CDR1 MNHEY and CDR2 SMNVEV come from the germline V gene (reference sequence). V lost 8 bases, J lost 4 bases, and 2 bases stayed unmatched. This CDR3 has 14 amino acids. The CDR3 sequence is CASGLAGDYNEQFF. CDR3 nucleotide sequence: TGTGCCAGCGGACTAGCGGGGGATTACAATGAGCAGTTCTTC.

The CDR3 region has the DNA TGTGCCAGCAGCTCGGGACAGAGCTCCTACAATGAGCAGTTCTTC. Residues: CASSSGQSSYNEQFF. The V call is TRBV5-6, the J call TRBJ2-1; 7 positions match TRBD1. The CDR3 extends over 15 amino acids. The germline V gene has CDR1 SGHDT and CDR2 YYEEEE. V shed 3 bases, J shed 0 bases, and the junction held 3 bases outside the gene matches.

This chain joins TRBV29-1 and TRBJ2-3, with 10 bases lining up with TRBD2. After removal of 6 bases from V and 10 bases from J, the junction contained 13 bases not matched to a gene. Germline CDR1 and CDR2: SQVTM and ANQGSEA. The CDR3 covers 14 residues. The CDR3 region is CSVLSSGGARPQYF. The CDR3 DNA reads TGCAGCGTCCTATCCAGCGGGGGGGCCCGGCCGCAGTATTTT.

This chain joins TRBV4-2 and TRBJ1-2; D is perhaps TRBD1 (6 bases). CDR3 length equals 16 residues. Germline values: CDR1 LGHNA, CDR2 YNFKEQ. The germline V and J ends were trimmed by 1 base and 5 bases, with 17 bases remaining between them. The CDR3 protein is CASSQGGTGTPYGYTF. For the CDR3, the DNA is TGTGCCAGCAGCCAAGGGGGCACCGGGACACCTTATGGCTACACCTTC.

The table lists this clone with a few counts. The gene calls are TRBV5-4 and TRBJ2-7, with D perhaps matching TRBD1 (6 bases). V was pared by 4 bases and J by 2 bases, with 10 bases between. CDR3 length: 13 residues. Germline loops: CDR1 SGHNT, CDR2 YYREEE (reference sequence). In nucleotides, the CDR3 is TGTGCCAGCAGCCGGGACATGGCCTACGAGCAGTACTTC. Residues: CASSRDMAYEQYF.

The gene calls are TRBV19 and TRBJ2-6; D gene unclear. The CDR3 contains 15 residues. V was clipped by 5 bases and J by 4 bases, with 12 bases between them. Germline values: CDR1 LNHDA, CDR2 SQIVND (reference sequence). CDR3 region: CASSDSVSGANVLTF. CDR3 DNA sequence: TGTGCCAGTAGTGACTCTGTTTCCGGGGCCAACGTCCTGACTTTC.

This chain joins TRBV6-5 and TRBJ1-5; maybe TRBD1 (5 bases). V lost 4 bases, J lost 4 bases, and 11 bases lay in between. Germline assignment: CDR1 MNHEY and CDR2 SVGAGI. The CDR3 is 14 amino acids. Here the CDR3 reads CASSSHGTNQPQHF. The CDR3 coding sequence is TGTGCCAGCAGTTCTCACGGGACTAATCAGCCCCAGCATTTT.